The 11 T cell receptor beta chains given below trace back to one sample, sequenced in a study of control samples from healthy donors and cancer patients. Only in-frame clones appear in the TCRdb table, and some are missing; sequencing was by immunoSEQ multiplex PCR. The sample records 150,000 to 200,000 clones, 75% to 95% being singletons. What was sequenced was blood. These TCRs come from a woman in her twenties or thirties in good health.

The genes are TRBV9 and TRBJ1-3; D possibly corresponds to TRBD1 (5 bases). The germline V gene has CDR1 SGDLS and CDR2 YYNGEE. The CDR3 contains 14 residues. Trimming removed 2 bases at V and 3 bases at J, with 9 bases between. As DNA, the CDR3 is TGTGCCAGCAGCGTCGACAGTTTTGGAAACACCATATATTTT. Translation gives CASSVDSFGNTIYF.

This clone was picked up one time. The V and J genes are TRBV6-5 and TRBJ2-7, with D hard to call. V was shortened by 6 bases and J by 3 bases, with 3 bases between the two germline ends. Germline CDR1 and CDR2: MNHEY and SVGAGI. The CDR3 runs 10 residues. CDR3 sequence reads: CASRNYEQYF. The CDR3 region has the DNA TGTGCCAGCAGAAACTACGAGCAGTACTTC.

V usage is TRBV6-1 and J usage is TRBJ1-2; a weak D match, TRBD1 (5 bases). The V end was cut by 3 bases, the J end by 4 bases, with 6 bases between. Germline V CDR1 and CDR2: MNHNS, SASEGT. The CDR3 spans 12 residues. The CDR3 sequence: CASSDDSYGYTF. The CDR3 bases are TGTGCCAGCAGTGACGACAGCTATGGCTACACCTTC.

The gene calls are TRBV4-1 and TRBJ2-7; 9 nucleotides match TRBD1. This CDR3 has 13 amino acids. Germline CDR1 reads MGHRA; CDR2 reads YSYEKL. The junction had 2 bases not matched to a gene; V was cut back by 4 bases and J by 4 bases. CDR3 DNA sequence: TGCGCCAGCAGCCGACAGGGGGGGTACGAGCAGTACTTC. This translates into CASSRQGGYEQYF.

Regarding this clone: Other DNA sequences of this sample code for an identical CDR3. Here the CDR3 DNA reads TGTGCCAGCAGTGAAGGGACCTACGAGCAGTACTTC. It encodes CASSEGTYEQYF. The gene calls are TRBV6-1 and TRBJ2-7; D is ambiguous. Trimming took off 1 base at V and 2 bases at J, with 3 bases between the two ends. The CDR3 is 12 residues long. Germline CDR1 and CDR2: MNHNS and SASEGT.

The chain recombines TRBV5-6 with TRBJ1-3; unclear D gene. V lost 2 bases and J lost 4, with 4 bases in between. Germline V CDR1 and CDR2: SGHDT, YYEEEE. The CDR3 totals 12 residues. In DNA form, the CDR3 reads TGTGCCAGCAGCTTCAGGGGAAACACCATATATTTT. This codes for CASSFRGNTIYF.

V gene TRBV19 combines with J gene TRBJ1-3; tentative D call: TRBD1 (5 bases). The CDR3 loop spans 14 amino acids. V was clipped by 5 bases and J by 0 bases, with 8 bases between them. Germline values: CDR1 LNHDA, CDR2 SQIVND (reference sequence). CDR3 sequence: CASSADISGNTIYF. The CDR3 DNA reads as TGTGCCAGTAGTGCGGACATCTCTGGAAACACCATATATTTT.

This chain joins TRBV4-2 and TRBJ2-2, with 7 positions matching TRBD1. J was trimmed by 5 bases and V by 1 base; bases with no gene match: 4. This CDR3 region has 15 residues. Germline V lookup: CDR1 LGHNA, CDR2 YNFKEQ. CDR3 bases: TGTGCCAGCAGCCAAGGAGGGGGCGAGACCGGGGAGCTGTTTTTT. Translated, it gives CASSQGGGETGELFF.

The chain combines TRBV6-5 with TRBJ1-6, with no clear D. The CDR3 is 15 amino acids. Germline CDR1 MNHEY, CDR2 SVGAGI. Trimming left V 0 bases short and J 10 bases short, with 13 bases between. In DNA form, the CDR3 reads TGTGCCAGCAGTTACTCCGGACGGAGGAGGTCACCCCTCCACTTT. This gives the protein CASSYSGRRRSPLHF.

This clone was detected a few times. The V and J genes are TRBV2 and TRBJ2-2; no clear D gene. The CDR3 is 14 residues long. The ends were cut back, 3 bases at V and 0 bases at J, with 5 bases in the middle. Germline CDR1 is SNHLY and CDR2 is FYNNEI. CDR3 DNA sequence: TGTGCCAGCAGTGATCTAGCGAACACCGGGGAGCTGTTTTTT. Translation: CASSDLANTGELFF.

CDR3 region: CASSFPGTGEGYTF. The DNA of the CDR3 is TGTGCCAGCAGCTTCCCCGGGACAGGGGAGGGCTACACCTTC. This chain joins TRBV11-3 and TRBJ1-2, with 10 bases fitting TRBD1. Germline trimming cut 3 bases from V and 8 bases from J; bases unmatched to any gene: 6. Germline assignment: CDR1 SGHNT and CDR2 YENEEA. The CDR3 runs to 14 residues. The complete variable domain, with remaining parts taken from reference TRBV11-3 and TRBJ1-2, reads EAGVVQSPRYKIIEKKQPVAFWCNPISGHNTLYWYLQNLGQGPELLIRYENEEAVDDSQLPKDRFSAERLKGVDSTLKIQPAELGDSAVYLCASSFPGTGEGYTFGSGTRLTVV.